The 20 T cell receptor beta chains listed next were all sequenced from one sample in a study of blood T cells in healthy people across ages. Primed by a sample-barcoded 5' primer and a J-beta primer mix, a second PCR proceeded for about 6 to 11 cycles. A single record per CDR3 protein comes from TCRdb applying MiXCR to the 5' RACE reads. The data contain about 1.8 million distinct CDR3 sequences, 49% of them singletons. The sample taken for sequencing was blood. The receptors were gathered from a woman aged 40-49 years in good health.

The chain employs TRBV15 and TRBJ1-5; possible D gene TRBD1, 5 bases. The CDR3 is 14 amino acids. Germline loops: CDR1 LNHNV, CDR2 YYDKDF (reference sequence). Trimming removed 1 base from V and 2 bases from J, with 6 bases in between. The CDR3 sequence: CATSRVQGNQPQHF. CDR3 coding DNA: TGTGCCACCAGCAGAGTACAGGGCAATCAGCCCCAGCATTTT.

This clonotype was observed a handful of times. V is TRBV6-6 and J is TRBJ2-5, with 9 bases lining up with TRBD2. The J call may be wrong; the DNA end is better matched by TRBJ2-7. Germline lookup yields CDR1 MNHNY and CDR2 SVGAGI (reference sequence). The CDR3 has 14 residues. The CDR3 DNA sequence: TGTGCCAGCACCGCGGGGGGGTACGTATACGAGCAGTACTTC. Translation: CASTAGGYVYEQYF.

This clonotype was seen a few times. The chain has TRBV7-9 and TRBJ2-5; D uncertain. V lost 5 bases, J lost 1 base, and 8 bases lay in between. From germline, CDR1 is SEHNR and CDR2 FQNEAQ (reference sequence). The CDR3 extends over 13 amino acids. The chain's CDR3 is CASSPEAQETQYF. CDR3 DNA: TGTGCCAGCAGCCCCGAGGCCCAAGAGACCCAGTACTTC.

The rearrangement links TRBV3-1 to TRBJ1-2, with D unresolved. This CDR3 region has 13 residues. Germline V lookup: CDR1 LGHDT, CDR2 YNNKEL (reference sequence). Trimming took off 5 bases at V and 4 bases at J, with 11 bases between the two ends. CDR3 sequence reads: CASSITASYGYTF. The CDR3 region has the DNA TGTGCCAGCAGCATAACAGCTTCCTATGGCTACACCTTC.

The J gene is TRBJ2-5, the V gene TRBV6-2 or TRBV6-3; 7 nucleotides agree with TRBD1. The tail of the sequence fits TRBJ2-7 better, so the J call may be wrong. There are 15 residues in the CDR3. CDR1 and CDR2 from the germline V gene are MNHEY and SVGEGT. DNA of the CDR3: TGTGCCAGCAGTTACTCTGTGGACAGGTTCTCCGAGCAGTACTTC. Amino acid sequence: CASSYSVDRFSEQYF.

The rearrangement links TRBV21-1 to TRBJ1-1. TRBV21-1 represents a pseudogene. The CDR3 sequence is 14 residues long. Here the CDR3 DNA reads TGTGCCAGCAGCAATGAGAGACAGAACACTGAAGCTTTCTTT. Translated: CASSNERQNTEAFF.

The CDR3 is CASSPHSHSQETQYF. Here the CDR3 DNA reads TGTGCCAGCAGCCCCCATAGTCACAGCCAAGAGACCCAGTACTTC. V usage is TRBV9 and J usage is TRBJ2-5; D call uncertain. Per germline, CDR1 SGDLS and CDR2 YYNGEE. The CDR3 loop spans 15 amino acids. The V gene lost 4 bases and the J gene lost 1 base, with 14 bases spanning the gap.

This clonotype was seen just once. The J gene is TRBJ1-6, the V gene TRBV12-3 or TRBV12-4; D might be TRBD1 (6 bases). Trimming removed 4 bases at V and 7 bases at J, with 14 bases between. This CDR3 contains 15 residues. CDR3 protein: CASSWGVGANSPLHF. The CDR3 region has the DNA TGTGCCAGCAGTTGGGGTGTGGGGGCGAATTCACCCCTCCACTTT.

Here the CDR3 DNA reads TGCGCCAGCAGCCACAGAGGCGGGGGCCACCCCTCGAATGAGCAGTTCTTC. Protein: CASSHRGGGHPSNEQFF. J is TRBJ2-1 and V is TRBV4-1; D perhaps matches TRBD2 (7 bases). CDR1 and CDR2 (germline): MGHRA, YSYEKL. Trimming took 3 bases from V and 7 from J, leaving 22 bases between them. The CDR3 covers 17 residues.

This clonotype showed up just once. This rearrangement joins TRBV12-3 or TRBV12-4 to TRBJ1-2; D not resolved. This CDR3 spans 15 amino acids. Trimming cost V 5 bases and J 6 bases, with 19 bases left between them. The CDR3 spells CASSPTYVGRHGYTF. Here the CDR3 DNA reads TGTGCCAGCAGTCCAACTTATGTAGGCAGGCATGGCTACACCTTC.

This clonotype has just a few counts. The chain carries TRBV5-1 and TRBJ2-1, with D tentatively TRBD1 or TRBD2 (5 bases each). Trimming left V 5 bases short and J 4 bases short, with 16 bases between. Germline values: CDR1 SGHRS, CDR2 YFSETQ. CDR3 length equals 15 residues. The CDR3: CASRQGIRRYNEQFF. CDR3 bases: TGCGCCAGCAGGCAGGGAATTCGGAGGTACAATGAGCAGTTCTTC.

The chain recombines TRBV6-1 with TRBJ1-1; D remains unclear. The V end was cut by 1 base, the J end by 0 bases, with 12 bases between. Germline lookup yields CDR1 MNHNS and CDR2 SASEGT. This CDR3 region has 16 residues. The CDR3 reads CASSEGEGFMNTEAFF. DNA for the CDR3: TGTGCCAGCAGTGAAGGAGAGGGTTTCATGAACACTGAAGCTTTCTTT.

The rearrangement joins TRBV4-3 to TRBJ1-4; a weak D match, TRBD1 (6 bases). Per germline, CDR1 LGHNA and CDR2 YSLEER. The germline V and J ends were trimmed by 4 bases and 5 bases, with 14 bases remaining between them. CDR3 length: 15 residues. The CDR3 sequence is CASSPAVRGNEKLFF. In nucleotides, the CDR3 is TGCGCCAGCAGCCCCGCGGTCAGGGGAAATGAAAAACTGTTTTTT.

This clonotype was observed a few times. The chain employs TRBV11-2 and TRBJ1-6, with D unresolved. There are 16 residues in the CDR3. The germline V gene encodes CDR1 SGHAT and CDR2 FQNNGV. V was clipped by 5 bases and J by 2 bases, with 13 bases between them. The CDR3 region is CASSRVRTPYNSPLHF. The CDR3 DNA sequence: TGTGCCAGCAGCCGCGTTCGGACCCCCTATAATTCACCCCTCCACTTT.

V gene TRBV28 combines with J gene TRBJ1-2, with 7 bases matching TRBD1. Germline CDR1 and CDR2: MDHEN and SYDVKM. With V trimmed by 6 bases and J by 8 bases, 15 bases remained unmatched. This CDR3 is built from 15 residues. CDR3 nucleotides: TGTGCCAGCAGCACTACTGAAACAGGGGCTGGCGGCTACACCTTC. Amino acid sequence: CASSTTETGAGGYTF.

In this sample, this clonotype turned up a few times. The chain has TRBV24-1 and TRBJ2-3, with 8 positions matching TRBD1. V was pared by 1 base and J by 3 bases, with 2 bases of the junction left unmatched. Germline CDR1 and CDR2: KGHDR and SFDVKD. The CDR3 is 15 residues long. The CDR3 DNA reads TGTGCCACCAGTGATTTTCAGGGGGCAACAGATACGCAGTATTTT. Its translation: CATSDFQGATDTQYF.

The chain uses TRBV13 and TRBJ1-2; D not resolved. V was cut by 0 bases and J by 4 bases, with 15 bases left in between. Germline V gene sequence: CDR1 PRHDT, CDR2 FYEKMQ (reference sequence). The CDR3 has 16 amino acids. The CDR3 bases are TGTGCCAGCAGCTTAGGCGGGCGGCAGAAAGGCTATGGCTACACCTTC. Protein sequence: CASSLGGRQKGYGYTF. The full variable domain, in which reference TRBV13 and TRBJ1-2 provide the parts outside the CDR3, is AAGVIQSPRHLIKEKRETATLKCYPIPRHDTVYWYQQGPGQDPQFLISFYEKMQSDKGSIPDRFSAQQFSDYHSELNMSSLELGDSALYFCASSLGGRQKGYGYTFGSGTRLTVV.

V gene TRBV24-1 combines with J gene TRBJ2-6; 16 bases match TRBD2. CDR1 is KGHDR, CDR2 SFDVKD, per germline. Germline trimming cut 3 bases from V and 0 bases from J; bases unmatched to any gene: 7. The CDR3 has 21 residues. For the CDR3, the DNA is TGTGCCACCAGTGATCCGGGACTAGCGGGGGGGCAGAGCTCTGGGGCCAACGTCCTGACTTTC. It yields the protein CATSDPGLAGGQSSGANVLTF.

The gene calls are TRBV9 and TRBJ1-2; D is unclear. CDR1 and CDR2 from the germline V gene are SGDLS and YYNGEE. V lost 0 bases and J 5 bases, leaving 8 bases between the germline ends. The CDR3 has 13 residues. The CDR3 region is CASSVATGYGYTF. For the CDR3, the DNA is TGTGCCAGCAGCGTAGCTACGGGATATGGCTACACCTTC. Drawing the rest from reference TRBV9 and TRBJ1-2, the complete variable domain is DSGVTQTPKHLITATGQRVTLRCSPRSGDLSVYWYQQSLDQGLQFLIQYYNGEERAKGNILERFSAQQFPDLHSELNLSSLELGDSALYFCASSVATGYGYTFGSGTRLTVV.

The chain uses TRBV27 and TRBJ2-4, with D tentatively TRBD1 (5 bases). The closer fit of TRBJ2-7 to the DNA end suggests the J call may be wrong. The CDR3 contains 14 residues. The germline V gene has CDR1 MNHEY and CDR2 SMNVEV (reference sequence). This CDR3 is CASSFGAERNEQYF. As DNA, the CDR3 is TGTGCCAGCAGTTTTGGGGCCGAGAGGAACGAGCAGTACTTC.